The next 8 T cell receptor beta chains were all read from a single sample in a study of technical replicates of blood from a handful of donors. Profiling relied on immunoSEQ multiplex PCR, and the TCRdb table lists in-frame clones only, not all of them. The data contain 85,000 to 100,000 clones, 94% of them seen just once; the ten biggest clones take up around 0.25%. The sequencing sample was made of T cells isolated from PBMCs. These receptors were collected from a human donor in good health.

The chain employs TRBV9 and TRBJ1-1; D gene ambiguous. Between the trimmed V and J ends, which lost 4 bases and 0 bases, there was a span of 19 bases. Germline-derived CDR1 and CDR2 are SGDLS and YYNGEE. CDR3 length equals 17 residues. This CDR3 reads CASSPRGYTRVNTEAFF. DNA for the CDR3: TGTGCCAGCAGCCCTAGAGGGTACACACGGGTGAACACTGAAGCTTTCTTT.

In DNA form, the CDR3 reads TGTGCCAGCAGCTTAGGGACAGGGTTCAACGAGCAGTACTTC. It encodes CASSLGTGFNEQYF. The rearrangement joins TRBV7-9 to TRBJ2-7; 8 bases map to TRBD1. This CDR3 region has 14 residues. Germline V lookup: CDR1 SEHNR, CDR2 FQNEAQ (reference sequence). The V segment lost 1 base and the J segment 5 bases; nucleotides outside the gene matches: 4.

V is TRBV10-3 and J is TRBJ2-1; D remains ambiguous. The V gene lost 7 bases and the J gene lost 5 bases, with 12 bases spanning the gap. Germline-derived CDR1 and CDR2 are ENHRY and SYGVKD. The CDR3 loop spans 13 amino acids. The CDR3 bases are TGTGCCATCACCAAGCGAGATGACAATGAGCAGTTCTTC. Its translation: CAITKRDDNEQFF.

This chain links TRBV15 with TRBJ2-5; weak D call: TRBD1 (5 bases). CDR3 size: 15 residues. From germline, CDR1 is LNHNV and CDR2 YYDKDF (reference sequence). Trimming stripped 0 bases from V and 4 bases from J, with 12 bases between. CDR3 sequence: CATSRDRARPETQYF. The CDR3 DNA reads TGTGCCACCAGCAGAGACAGGGCCCGTCCAGAGACCCAGTACTTC. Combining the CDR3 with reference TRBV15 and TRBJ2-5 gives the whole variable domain DAMVIQNPRYQVTQFGKPVTLSCSQTLNHNVMYWYQQKSSQAPKLLFHYYDKDFNNEADTPDNFQSRRPNTSFCFLDIRSPGLGDTAMYLCATSRDRARPETQYFGPGTRLLVL.

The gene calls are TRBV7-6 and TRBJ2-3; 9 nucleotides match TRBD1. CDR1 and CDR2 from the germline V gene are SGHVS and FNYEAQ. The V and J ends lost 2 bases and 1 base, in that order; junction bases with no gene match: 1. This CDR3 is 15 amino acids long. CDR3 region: CASSLRTGGTDTQYF. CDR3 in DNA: TGTGCCAGCAGCTTACGGACAGGGGGCACAGATACGCAGTATTTT. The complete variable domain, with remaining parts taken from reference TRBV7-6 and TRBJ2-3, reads GAGVSQSPRYKVTKRGQDVALRCDPISGHVSLYWYRQALGQGPEFLTYFNYEAQQDKSGLPNDRFSAERPEGSISTLTIQRTEQRDSAMYRCASSLRTGGTDTQYFGPGTRLTVL.

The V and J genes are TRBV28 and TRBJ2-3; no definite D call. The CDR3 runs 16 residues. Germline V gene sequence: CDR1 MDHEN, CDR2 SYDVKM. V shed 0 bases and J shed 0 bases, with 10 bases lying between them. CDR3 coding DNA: TGTGCCAGCAGTTTATGGGCAGATAGCAGCACAGATACGCAGTATTTT. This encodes CASSLWADSSTDTQYF.

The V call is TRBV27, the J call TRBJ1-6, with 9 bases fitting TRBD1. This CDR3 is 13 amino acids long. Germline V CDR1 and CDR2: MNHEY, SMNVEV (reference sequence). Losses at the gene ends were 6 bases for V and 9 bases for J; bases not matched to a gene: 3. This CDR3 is CASRDRGGSPLHF. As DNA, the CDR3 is TGTGCCAGCAGGGACAGGGGAGGTTCACCCCTCCACTTT.

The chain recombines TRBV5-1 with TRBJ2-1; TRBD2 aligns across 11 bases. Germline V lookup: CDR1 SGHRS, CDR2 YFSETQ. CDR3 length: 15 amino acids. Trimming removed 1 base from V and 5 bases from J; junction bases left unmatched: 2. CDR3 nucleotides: TGCGCCAGCAGCTTGCTGACTAGCGGGGACAATGAGCAGTTCTTC. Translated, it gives CASSLLTSGDNEQFF.